These 8 T cell receptor beta chains share one sample of origin, sequenced in a study of T cells expressing NK-cell markers. For each CDR3 protein, TCRdb gives one entry from its re-call of the 5' RACE reads, without DNA. The sample data list about 260,000 distinct CDR3 sequences. Sequences were obtained from blood T cells: a sorted CD56 or NKG2C T cell subset, CD4+ or CD8+ T cells, or bulk PBMC T cells (not recorded which). These receptor sequences come from a man in his late teens or twenties in good health.

The chain links TRBV29-1 to TRBJ2-7. Germline V gene lookup returns CDR1 SQVTM and CDR2 ANQGSEA. This CDR3 is built from 14 residues. The CDR3 spells CSVKRQIGAYEQYF.

This chain connects TRBV12-3 or TRBV12-4 to TRBJ1-2; lacking DNA, the TRBD1 call made by TCRdb goes unchecked. The CDR3 covers 15 residues. The CDR3 protein is CASSLGGLFNYGYTF.

The chain combines TRBV7-9 with TRBJ1-4; TCRdb designates TRBD1, a call that cannot be tested without DNA. Germline CDR1 and CDR2: SEHNR and FQNEAQ (reference sequence). The CDR3 has 14 amino acids. The CDR3 region is CASSSDRPDEKLFF.

V is TRBV9 and J is TRBJ2-5. Looked up from germline, CDR1 is SGDLS and CDR2 is YYNGEE. The CDR3 contains 14 residues. The CDR3 protein is CASSVVDKMGTQYF.

The V and J genes are TRBV14 and TRBJ2-3. This CDR3 is built from 14 residues. Germline CDR1 SGHDN, CDR2 FVKESK. The CDR3 loop is CASSQGTSPDTQYF.

This chain joins TRBV20-1 and TRBJ1-1; TCRdb selects TRBD1, and the lack of DNA leaves this call unchecked. The germline V gene has CDR1 DFQATT and CDR2 SNEGSKA (reference sequence). The CDR3 has 15 amino acids. The CDR3 sequence is CSARDPTGGSTEAFF.

The rearrangement joins TRBV30 to TRBJ2-2; TCRdb proposes TRBD2, but this gene call is untestable without DNA. The CDR3 loop spans 14 amino acids. CDR1 is GTSNPN and CDR2 is SVGIG in the germline V gene (reference sequence). The CDR3 reads CAWRGPSFTGELFF. The variable domain in full, completed from reference TRBV30 and TRBJ2-2, reads SQTIHQWPATLVQPVGSPLSLECTVEGTSNPNLYWYRQAAGRGLQLLFYSVGIGQISSEVPQNLSASRPQDRQFILSSKKLLLSDSGFYLCAWRGPSFTGELFFGEGSRLTVL.

Here the CDR3 reads CATSREGYNEQFF. The chain recombines TRBV24-1 with TRBJ2-1; the D gene TCRdb calls, TRBD2, cannot be checked with no DNA. The CDR3 extends over 13 amino acids. Per the germline V gene, CDR1 is KGHDR and CDR2 is SFDVKD.